This TCR beta chain is drawn from a study of spatial heterogeneity in lung cancer. Points from the study as a whole: More often at tumor resection than at routine follow-up, ubiquitous expanded tumor TCRs were detected in the blood.

The CDR3 consists of 15 residues. Trimming removed 0 bases at V and 2 bases at J, with 9 bases between. Germline V gene data show CDR1 as LNHNV and CDR2 as YYDKDF (reference sequence). The sample's time point: sample taken at primary tumor resection. The cohort: some 70 early-stage, untreated non-small cell lung cancer patients. TCRdb ran MiXCR on the 5' RACE reads and lists one entry per CDR3 protein. Here the sample spans about 21,000 distinct CDR3 sequences, around 4.3% being singletons. This clonotype was seen ten or more times. Its antigen is undetermined. The chain recombines TRBV15 with TRBJ2-3, with unresolved D. The clonotype was recovered from a male donor with early-stage non-small cell lung cancer. The specimen comprised PBMCs, sampled at surgery. The CDR3 loop reads CATSRDLLDTDTQYF. The DNA of the CDR3 is TGTGCCACCAGCAGAGATTTACTCGACACAGATACGCAGTATTTT. Full variable domain (remainder filled in from reference TRBV15 and TRBJ2-3): DAMVIQNPRYQVTQFGKPVTLSCSQTLNHNVMYWYQQKSSQAPKLLFHYYDKDFNNEADTPDNFQSRRPNTSFCFLDIRSPGLGDTAMYLCATSRDLLDTDTQYFGPGTRLTVL.